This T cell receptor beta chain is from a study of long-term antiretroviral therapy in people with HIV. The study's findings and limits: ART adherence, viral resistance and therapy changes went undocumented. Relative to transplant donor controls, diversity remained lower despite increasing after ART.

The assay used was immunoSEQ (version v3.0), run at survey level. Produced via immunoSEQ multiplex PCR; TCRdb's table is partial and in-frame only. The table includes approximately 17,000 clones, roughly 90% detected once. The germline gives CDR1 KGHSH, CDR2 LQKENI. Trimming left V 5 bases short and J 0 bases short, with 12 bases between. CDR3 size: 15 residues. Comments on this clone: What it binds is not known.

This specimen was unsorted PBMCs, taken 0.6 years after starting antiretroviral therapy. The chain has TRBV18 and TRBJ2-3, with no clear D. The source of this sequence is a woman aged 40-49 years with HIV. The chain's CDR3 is CASSGQGSSTDTQYF. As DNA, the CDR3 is TGTGCCAGCTCAGGTCAAGGGTCTAGCACAGATACGCAGTATTTT.